These 2 T cell receptor beta chains were all obtained from the same sample, sequenced in a study of monozygotic twins with inflammatory bowel disease (dated by TCRdb to about 2019). Library creation used 5' RACE. For sequencing, an Illumina HiSeq 2500 was employed. Based on TCRdb reprocessing of the reads, there is one entry per CDR3 protein sequence, and DNA is missing. The sample's records list 150,000 to 200,000 distinct CDR3 sequences. The top ten hold 6.5% to 9% of the sample. The sequenced sample consisted of blood. The receptors were gathered from a human donor with ulcerative colitis or Crohn's disease, or a healthy co-twin of an affected twin (not recorded which).

This chain uses TRBV18 with TRBJ1-2; TCRdb calls TRBD1, which cannot be checked without DNA. The CDR3 spans 14 residues. Germline loops: CDR1 KGHSH, CDR2 LQKENI. The CDR3 is CASSPVRDGDGYTF.

The chain has TRBV11-2 and TRBJ2-3. The CDR3 has 16 residues. CDR1 is SGHAT and CDR2 is FQNNGV in the germline V gene. This CDR3 reads CASSLVEWGYTDTQYF.